Each of the 28 T cell receptor beta chains below was sequenced from the same sample in a study of molecular identifiers for immune sequencing clone quantification. TCRdb used MiXCR to reprocess the PCR reads, holding one entry per CDR3 protein. The sample has approximately 35,000 distinct CDR3 sequences; approximately 19% are singletons. The specimen sequenced was naive CD8+ T cells from blood, with Jurkat cell RNA spiked in. The subset denotes: FACS-sorted CD8+CD4-CCR7+CD45RA+ naive T cells. Source of these receptors: a human donor in good health. Some libraries in this study had Jurkat cell RNA spiked in.

This clonotype was detected many times. The chain combines TRBV6-5 with TRBJ1-5; D remains unclear. The germline V gene has CDR1 MNHEY and CDR2 SVGAGI. V shed 6 bases and J shed 0 bases, with 12 bases lying between them. CDR3 size: 15 residues. CDR3 residues: CASSPDGLSNQPQHF. Written as DNA, the CDR3 is TGTGCCAGCAGCCCGGACGGACTTAGCAATCAGCCCCAGCATTTT.

At least ten counts were recorded for this clonotype. The chain links TRBV4-1 to TRBJ2-5, with 10 bases aligning to TRBD2. The J segment lost 1 base and the V segment lost 3 bases, leaving 8 bases of the junction unmatched. This CDR3 spans 17 amino acids. Per the germline V gene, CDR1 is MGHRA and CDR2 is YSYEKL. CDR3 loop: CASSHEVGLAAQETQYF. The DNA of the CDR3 is TGCGCCAGCAGCCATGAAGTCGGACTAGCGGCCCAAGAGACCCAGTACTTC.

The sample holds a few counts of this clonotype. CDR3 sequence reads: CASSLNIGHEQYF. In nucleotides, the CDR3 is TGTGCCAGCAGCTTAAATATCGGTCACGAGCAGTACTTC. J is TRBJ2-7 and V is TRBV7-9; D is undetermined. Trimming removed 2 bases from V and 5 bases from J, with 10 bases in between. The CDR3 runs to 13 residues. CDR1 is SEHNR and CDR2 is FQNEAQ in the germline V gene (reference sequence).

This clonotype was detected ten times or more. V usage is TRBV6-5 and J usage is TRBJ2-7, with D possibly being TRBD1 or TRBD2 (5 bases each). V lost 6 bases and J lost 6, with 12 bases in between. The CDR3 has 12 residues. The germline CDR1 and CDR2 sequences are MNHEY and SVGAGI. For the CDR3, the DNA is TGTGCCAGCAGCCCGGGACCTCTCGAGCAGTACTTC. Translated: CASSPGPLEQYF.

This clonotype was detected ten times or more. J is TRBJ1-6 and V is TRBV4-1, with 9 bases that match TRBD1. Trimming at V came to 8 bases and at J to 7 bases, leaving 3 bases not matched to a gene. The CDR3 length is 13 residues. Germline V CDR1 and CDR2: MGHRA, YSYEKL. CDR3 region: CASGTGPNSPLHF. CDR3 nucleotide sequence: TGCGCCAGCGGGACAGGGCCGAATTCACCCCTCCACTTT.

This clonotype occurred many times. The CDR3 sequence: CASSLESGGGLGETQYF. The DNA for the CDR3 is TGTGCCAGCAGCTTAGAGTCCGGGGGTGGCCTAGGGGAGACCCAGTACTTC. The chain couples TRBV13 to TRBJ2-5; D may be TRBD2 (6 bases). The ends were cut back, 1 base at V and 5 bases at J, with 20 bases in the middle. Germline assignment: CDR1 PRHDT and CDR2 FYEKMQ (reference sequence). This CDR3 has 17 residues.

As DNA, the CDR3 is TGTGCCAGCAGTGGGGTTTTGAATCAGCCCCAGCATTTT. It is translated as CASSGVLNQPQHF. The chain is built from TRBV27 and TRBJ1-5; D uncertain. The germline V gene encodes CDR1 MNHEY and CDR2 SMNVEV (reference sequence). V lost 5 bases to trimming and J lost 4 bases, with 9 bases between them. This CDR3 is 13 amino acids long.

The CDR3 region has the DNA TGTGCCTCTCAAGGGATGGCGGGCGGGAATGAGCAGTTCTTC. Its translation: CASQGMAGGNEQFF. The V gene is TRBV2, the J gene TRBJ2-1; D is possibly TRBD2 (5 bases). Germline CDR1 is SNHLY and CDR2 is FYNNEI. CDR3 length: 14 residues. V shed 11 bases and J shed 7 bases, with 21 bases lying between them.

This clonotype came up many times. The chain couples TRBV4-1 to TRBJ1-1; no clear D gene. The CDR3 extends over 14 amino acids. Trimming pared 1 base from V and 5 bases from J, leaving 11 bases between. The germline V gene encodes CDR1 MGHRA and CDR2 YSYEKL. CDR3 sequence reads: CASSQGWGSTEAFF. As DNA, the CDR3 is TGCGCCAGCAGCCAAGGTTGGGGTAGTACTGAAGCTTTCTTT.

This clonotype was observed many times. The chain carries TRBV12-3 or TRBV12-4 and TRBJ1-2; D unresolved. Trimming removed 7 bases at V and 4 bases at J, with 13 bases between. CDR3 length equals 13 residues. The CDR3 loop reads CASKGTEAYGYTF. The CDR3 bases are TGTGCCAGCAAGGGAACCGAGGCCTATGGCTACACCTTC.

This clonotype appeared many times. The V call is TRBV5-6, the J call TRBJ2-5; 12 nucleotides align to TRBD2. V lost 5 bases to trimming and J lost 5 bases; unmatched junction nucleotides: 4. Germline V lookup: CDR1 SGHDT, CDR2 YYEEEE. This CDR3 is 14 amino acids long. CDR3 sequence (DNA): TGTGCCAGCAGGACTAGCGGGAGTCGGGAGACCCAGTACTTC. It specifies CASRTSGSRETQYF.

This clonotype was detected ten times or more. This chain links TRBV27 with TRBJ1-5; 7 nucleotides align to TRBD1. In germline, CDR1 is MNHEY, CDR2 SMNVEV (reference sequence). The CDR3 contains 14 residues. V lost 6 bases to trimming and J lost 2 bases; unmatched junction nucleotides: 4. The chain's CDR3 is CASRNRGGNQPQHF. The CDR3 DNA reads as TGTGCCAGCAGAAACAGGGGCGGCAATCAGCCCCAGCATTTT.

Regarding this clonotype: This clone may be a read error of a much larger clone one base away. The chain combines TRBV5-3 with TRBJ1-4; no clear D. TRBV5-3 is an ORF; its function is uncertain. The V gene lost 8 bases and the J gene lost 6 bases, with 14 bases spanning the gap. There are 13 residues in the CDR3. The CDR3 spells CASSPPSDEKLFF. For the CDR3, the DNA is TGTGCCAGCAGCCCACCTTCGGATGAAAAACTGTTTTTT.

This clonotype was observed many times. The chain couples TRBV7-2 to TRBJ2-6, with unresolved D. Deletions cut 6 bases from V and 0 bases from J, with 21 bases between. Germline V gene sequence: CDR1 SGHTA, CDR2 FQGNSA. This CDR3 is built from 19 residues. CDR3 loop: CASRGFGNPEASGANVLTF. In DNA form, the CDR3 reads TGTGCCAGCAGGGGGTTTGGGAACCCGGAAGCCTCTGGGGCCAACGTCCTGACTTTC.

This clonotype was counted at least ten times. The chain employs TRBV25-1 and TRBJ2-3; no reliable D call. Germline CDR1 and CDR2: MGHDK and SYGVNS. Trimming removed 1 base from V and 1 base from J, with 15 bases in between. This CDR3 has 17 amino acids. CDR3 sequence: CASSESESHHGTDTQYF. In nucleotides, the CDR3 is TGTGCCAGCAGTGAATCAGAGAGCCATCATGGCACAGATACGCAGTATTTT.

This clonotype has more than one count but fewer than ten. The chain combines TRBV28 with TRBJ1-6; 7 nucleotides match TRBD1. The CDR3 runs to 18 residues. From germline, CDR1 is MDHEN and CDR2 SYDVKM. Trimming removed 1 base from V and 7 bases from J; junction bases left unmatched: 13. The CDR3 sequence is CASSLSTDRALGNSPLHF. CDR3 coding DNA: TGTGCCAGCAGTTTATCAACCGACAGGGCTTTAGGGAATTCACCCCTCCACTTT.

This clonotype was counted at least ten times. The chain recombines TRBV2 with TRBJ2-3, with unresolved D. The CDR3 runs to 14 residues. Deletions cut 1 base from V and 7 bases from J, with 12 bases between. The V gene's germline CDR1 is SNHLY and CDR2 FYNNEI. DNA of the CDR3: TGTGCCAGCAGTGAAGTAGCAGCACTCAATACGCAGTATTTT. Protein product: CASSEVAALNTQYF.

V usage is TRBV20-1 and J usage is TRBJ2-5, with TRBD2 matching 9 bases. Trimming at V came to 3 bases and at J to 5 bases, leaving 7 bases not matched to a gene. Germline V CDR1 and CDR2: DFQATT, SNEGSKA (reference sequence). The CDR3 spans 14 residues. The CDR3 DNA reads as TGCAGTGCTAGGCGGGAGGGCTTTTGGGAGACCCAGTACTTC. Translating gives CSARREGFWETQYF.

Turning to this clonotype: This may stem from a read error, because a much larger clone lies one nucleotide away. The conserved phenylalanine or tryptophan normally closing the CDR3 is absent here, so this likely arose from a read error. The chain has TRBV19 and TRBJ2-3; a possible D gene is TRBD2 (6 bases). With 9 bases removed from V and 4 bases from J, the gap between germline ends came to 11 bases. Per germline, CDR1 LNHDA and CDR2 SQIVND (reference sequence). The CDR3 is 12 amino acids. This CDR3 is CASRLGADTQYL. DNA for the CDR3: TGTGCCAGCCGACTAGGCGCAGATACGCAGTATCTT.

The table lists this clonotype with many counts. The gene calls are TRBV3-1 and TRBJ2-1, with D perhaps assigned TRBD1 or TRBD2 (6 bases each). This CDR3 contains 13 residues. The germline gives CDR1 LGHDT, CDR2 YNNKEL (reference sequence). Trimming took off 1 base at V and 12 bases at J, with 13 bases between the two ends. The CDR3 region is CASSQGGGSAQFF. CDR3 in DNA: TGTGCCAGCAGCCAAGGAGGGGGGTCTGCGCAGTTCTTC.

This clonotype was observed many times. J is TRBJ2-3 and V is TRBV12-3 or TRBV12-4; 7 bases fit TRBD1. The CDR3 covers 19 residues. J gave up 3 bases and V 6 bases, and 21 bases lay outside the gene matches. Here the CDR3 reads CASSYYGAPRDSQTDTQYF. In nucleotides, the CDR3 is TGTGCCAGCAGCTATTACGGGGCTCCCCGGGACAGTCAGACAGATACGCAGTATTTT.

In its sample, this clonotype was seen many times. The CDR3 coding sequence is TGCGCCAGCAGCCAAGTTGGGGTAAACCAGCCCCAGCATTTT. Translation: CASSQVGVNQPQHF. The V and J genes are TRBV4-1 and TRBJ1-5, with D unresolved. Trimming removed 1 base from V and 7 bases from J, with 11 bases in between. The CDR3 runs to 14 residues. Germline CDR1 is MGHRA and CDR2 is YSYEKL.

As to this clonotype: This sequence may be a read error, since a much larger clone differs from it by one base. The V gene is TRBV3-1, the J gene TRBJ2-7, with D uncertain. CDR1 is LGHDT, CDR2 YNNKEL, per germline (reference sequence). CDR3 length equals 14 residues. The CDR3 nucleotides are TGTGCCAGCAGCCACTGGGGTCCGTCCTGCGAGCAGTACTTC. Translated: CASSHWGPSCEQYF.

Only a few counts were recorded for this clonotype. The chain recombines TRBV25-1 with TRBJ2-5; D may match TRBD1 or TRBD2 (5 bases each). Germline-derived CDR1 and CDR2 are MGHDK and SYGVNS. V gave up 3 bases and J gave up 5 bases, with 16 bases separating them. CDR3 length: 15 residues. The CDR3 bases are TGTGCCAGCAGTGATTTTGGGGACCTCCTGGAGACCCAGTACTTC. This sequence encodes CASSDFGDLLETQYF.

Ten or more counts support this clonotype. The chain recombines TRBV6-5 with TRBJ2-3; D could derive from TRBD1 or TRBD2 (5 bases each). Germline-derived CDR1 and CDR2 are MNHEY and SVGAGI. This CDR3 has 13 residues. Trimming pared 10 bases from V and 0 bases from J, leaving 11 bases between. The CDR3 spells CATGRYSTDTQYF. As DNA, the CDR3 is TGTGCCACAGGGAGATATAGCACAGATACGCAGTATTTT.

This clonotype was counted at least ten times. The chain employs TRBV5-1 and TRBJ2-1; D not certain. V lost 5 bases and J 7 bases, leaving 10 bases between the germline ends. Germline CDR1 reads SGHRS; CDR2 reads YFSETQ. This CDR3 has 12 amino acids. The CDR3 spells CASSPSLNEQFF. Written as DNA, the CDR3 is TGCGCCAGCAGTCCTAGTCTGAATGAGCAGTTCTTC.

Ten or more counts support this clonotype. The chain employs TRBV12-3 or TRBV12-4 and TRBJ1-5; no reliable D call. This CDR3 is built from 13 residues. The V gene lost 4 bases and the J gene lost 6 bases, with 10 bases spanning the gap. The CDR3 DNA sequence: TGTGCCAGCAGTTCCGACACGTTTCAGCCCCAGCATTTT. This gives the protein CASSSDTFQPQHF.

Turning to this clonotype: A read error may be the cause here, since a much bigger clone is one base away. In this CDR3 the conserved last residue, phenylalanine or tryptophan, is missing, so a read error is likely. The chain employs TRBV7-9 and TRBJ1-4; D call uncertain. The CDR3 is made up of 15 amino acids. V was cut by 4 bases and J by 8 bases, with 17 bases left in between. Germline-derived CDR1 and CDR2 are SEHNR and FQNEAQ (reference sequence). The CDR3 DNA sequence: TGTGCCAGCAGCTCGACGGGTTCCCTAGGGGAAAAACTGTTTCTT. This gives the protein CASSSTGSLGEKLFL.